These 20 T cell receptor beta chains were sequenced from one sample in a study of blood T cell repertoires in COVID-19. Sequencing used immunoSEQ multiplex PCR; TCRdb keeps in-frame clones, though not all of them. The sample records about 300,000 clones, more than 75% being singletons. The sample was peripheral blood. Receptors were obtained from a woman in her thirties or forties who had recovered from COVID-19.

The rearrangement uses TRBV14 and TRBJ2-1, with TRBD2 as a possible D gene (6 bases). This CDR3 is built from 16 residues. Germline V gives CDR1 SGHDN, CDR2 FVKESK. V gave up 3 bases and J gave up 12 bases, with 24 bases separating them. The CDR3 loop is CASSHAADYPFLGQFF. As DNA, the CDR3 is TGTGCCAGCAGCCACGCGGCGGACTATCCATTCCTTGGGCAGTTCTTC.

This chain connects TRBV3-1 (or the pseudogene TRBV3-2) to TRBJ1-1; no clear D. The V end lost 0 bases, the J end lost 9 bases, and 11 bases lay between the germline ends. There are 13 residues in the CDR3. Germline V gene sequence: CDR1 LGHDT, CDR2 YNNKEL (reference sequence). CDR3 amino acids: CASSQEGGLKAFF. CDR3 coding DNA: TGTGCCAGCAGCCAAGAGGGAGGGTTAAAAGCTTTCTTT.

The chain is built from TRBV4-3 and TRBJ1-2, with 8 bases fitting TRBD1. CDR3 length: 15 residues. Per germline, CDR1 LGHNA and CDR2 YSLEER. After removal of 2 bases from V and 3 bases from J, the junction contained 5 bases not matched to a gene. The CDR3 is CASSQTAGGDYGYTF. In DNA, the CDR3 is TGCGCCAGCAGCCAAACGGCAGGGGGCGACTATGGCTACACCTTC.

In its sample, this clone was seen once. The chain carries TRBV19 and TRBJ2-7, with a tentative D call TRBD1 (5 bases). V lost 0 bases and J lost 1, with 10 bases in between. The CDR3 is 15 residues long. Germline V lookup: CDR1 LNHDA, CDR2 SQIVND (reference sequence). The CDR3 sequence is CASSIDRRASYEQYF. The CDR3 DNA sequence: TGTGCCAGTAGTATAGATCGCAGGGCGTCCTACGAGCAGTACTTC.

The chain joins TRBV2 to TRBJ2-7; 7 nucleotides line up with TRBD1. The CDR3 runs to 14 residues. The V gene's germline CDR1 is SNHLY and CDR2 FYNNEI. Trimming cost V 4 bases and J 0 bases; bases outside gene matches: 3. This CDR3 is CASSGDSSSYEQYF. The DNA of the CDR3 is TGTGCCAGCAGTGGGGACAGCAGCTCCTACGAGCAGTACTTC.

This clone was detected a few times. This chain uses TRBV29-1 with TRBJ2-3; 12 nucleotides align to TRBD1. Per germline, CDR1 SQVTM and CDR2 ANQGSEA. The CDR3 contains 16 residues. The ends lost 6 bases at V and 2 bases at J; junction bases unmatched: 9. CDR3 nucleotide sequence: TGCAGCGTCCAAGGAGGGGACAGGGGGCCCACAGATACGCAGTATTTT. Protein: CSVQGGDRGPTDTQYF.

The CDR3: CASSGRAFF. The CDR3 DNA reads TGTGCCAGCAGTGGGAGAGCTTTCTTT. The V gene is TRBV2, the J gene TRBJ1-1, with no clear D. Per germline, CDR1 SNHLY and CDR2 FYNNEI. The CDR3 contains 9 residues. V was trimmed by 4 bases and J by 10 bases, leaving 4 bases between them. Together with reference TRBV2 and TRBJ1-1, the CDR3 gives the full variable domain: EPEVTQTPSHQVTQMGQEVILRCVPISNHLYFYWYRQILGQKVEFLVSFYNNEISEKSEIFDDQFSVERPDGSNFTLKIRSTKLEDSAMYFCASSGRAFFGQGTRLTVV.

This clone was found many times. This sequence joins TRBV7-6 and TRBJ2-2; TRBD2 is a possible D gene (5 bases). The V gene lost 4 bases and the J gene lost 0 bases, with 15 bases spanning the gap. CDR3 length: 17 amino acids. CDR1 SGHVS and CDR2 FNYEAQ come from the germline V gene. The CDR3 protein is CASSSQNGITNTGELFF. The DNA of the CDR3 is TGTGCCAGCAGCTCACAAAACGGGATCACGAACACCGGGGAGCTGTTTTTT.

The chain couples TRBV6-5 to TRBJ1-2, with a tentative D call TRBD1 (6 bases). The CDR3 is 15 amino acids. The germline gives CDR1 MNHEY, CDR2 SVGAGI. Deletions cut 1 base from V and 7 bases from J, with 16 bases between. CDR3 residues: CASSYLQGQRGGYTF. CDR3 DNA sequence: TGTGCCAGCAGTTACTTACAGGGACAAAGGGGTGGCTACACCTTC.

The chain joins TRBV9 to TRBJ1-3; 7 positions match TRBD1. The ends lost 0 bases at V and 1 base at J; junction bases unmatched: 4. The CDR3 contains 16 residues. CDR1 and CDR2 (germline): SGDLS, YYNGEE. This CDR3 reads CASSVAGTASGNTIYF. The DNA for the CDR3 is TGTGCCAGCAGCGTAGCCGGGACAGCATCTGGAAACACCATATATTTT.

The rearrangement uses TRBV6-5 and TRBJ2-5, with 12 bases aligning to TRBD2. From germline, CDR1 is MNHEY and CDR2 SVGAGI. The CDR3 loop spans 15 amino acids. J gave up 9 bases and V 0 bases, and 5 bases lay outside the gene matches. The CDR3 DNA is TGTGCCAGCAGTTACTCGGCTAGCGGGGGGGTGGCCCAGTACTTC. It encodes CASSYSASGGVAQYF.

The chain is built from TRBV7-3 and TRBJ2-5, with 10 bases that match TRBD2. With V trimmed by 1 base and J by 4 bases, 3 bases remained unmatched. This CDR3 is 15 amino acids long. Germline CDR1 is SGHTA and CDR2 is FQGTGA. This chain's CDR3 is CASSLKAGGRETQYF. CDR3 nucleotides: TGTGCCAGCAGCTTAAAAGCGGGGGGGCGAGAGACCCAGTACTTC.

The chain uses TRBV5-1 and TRBJ2-7; possible D gene TRBD2, 6 bases. Germline CDR1 SGHRS, CDR2 YFSETQ. Trimming left V 4 bases short and J 2 bases short, with 10 bases between. The CDR3 is 13 residues long. The CDR3 is CASSRELTYEQYF. CDR3 coding DNA: TGCGCCAGCAGCCGGGAGCTTACCTACGAGCAGTACTTC.

Worth noting for this clone: The germline gene is not matched at one end of the junction; a read error may be the cause. V and J are TRBV9 and TRBJ2-5; 15 bases fit TRBD2. This CDR3 has 16 amino acids. Germline V gene lookup returns CDR1 SGDLS and CDR2 YYNGEE. The CDR3 spells CASSAGLAGGQATQYF. DNA of the CDR3: TGTGCCAGCAGCGCAGGACTAGCGGGGGGGCAAGCGACCCAGTACTTC.

The chain has TRBV5-5 and TRBJ2-7; D not certain. The CDR3 totals 14 residues. The germline V and J ends were trimmed by 4 bases and 2 bases, with 13 bases remaining between them. Germline V gene lookup returns CDR1 SGHKS and CDR2 YYEKEE (reference sequence). CDR3 region: CASSPLGTTYEQYF. CDR3 nucleotides: TGTGCCAGCAGCCCCCTCGGTACGACCTACGAGCAGTACTTC.

The chain uses TRBV9 and TRBJ2-1, with TRBD1 identical over 11 bases. J gave up 10 bases and V 4 bases, and 7 bases lay outside the gene matches. Germline loops: CDR1 SGDLS, CDR2 YYNGEE. This CDR3 has 14 amino acids. The chain's CDR3 is CASSPWGQGEEQFF. In DNA form, the CDR3 reads TGTGCCAGCAGCCCATGGGGACAGGGGGAGGAGCAGTTCTTC.

This clone appeared once. This rearrangement joins TRBV7-2 to TRBJ2-5; 11 nucleotides align to TRBD2. V shed 5 bases, J shed 4 bases, and the junction held 9 bases outside the gene matches. Per germline, CDR1 SGHTA and CDR2 FQGNSA. The CDR3 loop spans 16 amino acids. The CDR3 spells CASSQLRLAGLETQYF. In nucleotides, the CDR3 is TGTGCCAGCAGCCAACTTAGACTAGCGGGGTTAGAGACCCAGTACTTC.

The chain is built from TRBV18 and TRBJ1-2, with 9 bases that match TRBD1. CDR3 size: 16 residues. Per germline, CDR1 KGHSH and CDR2 LQKENI. The V gene end was trimmed by 3 bases and the J gene end by 4 bases; junction bases not matched to a gene: 9. In DNA form, the CDR3 reads TGTGCCAGCTCACCCGATTCACAGGGGGCGAGCTATGGCTACACCTTC. This codes for CASSPDSQGASYGYTF.

The V call is TRBV7-9, the J call TRBJ2-1; 8 bases line up with TRBD1. Germline V gene data show CDR1 as SEHNR and CDR2 as FQNEAQ (reference sequence). V shed 7 bases and J 0 bases; nucleotides not matched to a gene: 8. The length of the CDR3 is 16 residues. The CDR3 DNA reads TGTGCCAGCAACGGATACAGGGGGACCTCCTACAATGAGCAGTTCTTC. It codes for CASNGYRGTSYNEQFF.

The chain links TRBV10-3 to TRBJ1-2; perhaps TRBD1 as D (5 bases). This CDR3 has 22 amino acids. Germline V gene lookup returns CDR1 ENHRY and CDR2 SYGVKD. V lost 2 bases, J lost 0 bases, and 31 bases lay in between. CDR3 DNA: TGTGCCATCAGTGAGCGCAATCTCCAGGGCGGACCGTTAATACGTTCTAACTATGGCTACACCTTC. Protein product: CAISERNLQGGPLIRSNYGYTF.